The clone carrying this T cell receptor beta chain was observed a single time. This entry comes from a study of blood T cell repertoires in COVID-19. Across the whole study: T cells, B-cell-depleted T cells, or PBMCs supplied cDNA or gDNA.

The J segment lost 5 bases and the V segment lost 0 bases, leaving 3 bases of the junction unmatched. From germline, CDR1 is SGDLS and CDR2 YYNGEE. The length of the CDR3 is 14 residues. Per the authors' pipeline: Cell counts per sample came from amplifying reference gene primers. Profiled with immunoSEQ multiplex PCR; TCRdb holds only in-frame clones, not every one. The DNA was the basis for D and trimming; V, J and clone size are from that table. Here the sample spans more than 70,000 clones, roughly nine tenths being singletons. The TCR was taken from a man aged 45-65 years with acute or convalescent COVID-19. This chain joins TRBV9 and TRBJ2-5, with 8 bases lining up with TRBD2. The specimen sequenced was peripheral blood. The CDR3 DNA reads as TGTGCCAGCAGCGTAGCCTCTAGCGGGGAGACCCAGTACTTC. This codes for CASSVASSGETQYF.